A single sample is the source of the 7 T cell receptor beta chains below, sequenced in a study of beta chain features in type 1 diabetes. Reverse transcribing all isolated RNA meant expressed TCRB transcripts were sequenced. The data were produced by immunoSEQ multiplex PCR, yet TCRdb's version contains in-frame clones alone and is incomplete. Counted here are 200,000 to 300,000 clones, 27% occurring once; the ten biggest clones make up 4%. The sample was central memory CD4+ T cells from blood. These receptors were obtained from a man aged 25 to 40 in good health.

The chain links TRBV6-5 to TRBJ2-5; TRBD2 matches at 12 bases. In germline, CDR1 is MNHEY, CDR2 SVGAGI. The CDR3 is 15 amino acids. V lost 5 bases and J lost 5; bases outside the gene matches: 6. DNA for the CDR3: TGTGCCAGCAGTCCTCTAGCGGGGGGGCGCGAGACCCAGTACTTC. This translates into CASSPLAGGRETQYF.

The chain uses TRBV30 and TRBJ1-5; the D gene is possibly TRBD1 (5 bases). CDR3 length equals 14 residues. Germline V gives CDR1 GTSNPN, CDR2 SVGIG (reference sequence). Deletions cut 3 bases from V and 2 bases from J, with 11 bases between. CDR3: CAWSGGMGNQPQHF. In DNA, the CDR3 is TGTGCCTGGAGCGGGGGTATGGGCAATCAGCCCCAGCATTTT.

This clone was seen more than once but under ten times. V gene TRBV9 combines with J gene TRBJ2-4; 7 bases are shared with TRBD2. V was pared by 0 bases and J by 6 bases, with 3 bases of the junction left unmatched. CDR1 is SGDLS and CDR2 is YYNGEE in the germline V gene. This CDR3 spans 14 amino acids. As DNA, the CDR3 is TGTGCCAGCAGCGTAGAGCTAGCGGCAAACATTCAGTACTTC. It specifies CASSVELAANIQYF. Variable domain in full (rest from reference TRBV9 and TRBJ2-4): DSGVTQTPKHLITATGQRVTLRCSPRSGDLSVYWYQQSLDQGLQFLIQYYNGEERAKGNILERFSAQQFPDLHSELNLSSLELGDSALYFCASSVELAANIQYFGAGTRLSVL.

This clone was found a few times. The rearrangement uses TRBV4-1 and TRBJ1-1; TRBD1 agrees at 7 bases. CDR1 MGHRA and CDR2 YSYEKL come from the germline V gene. V shed 4 bases, J shed 11 bases, and the junction held 13 bases outside the gene matches. The CDR3 sequence is 14 residues long. The DNA for the CDR3 is TGCGCCAGCAGCCGAACTGGACAGGCTCCTGGGGCTTTCTTT. Amino acids: CASSRTGQAPGAFF.

This clone has a handful of counts. The V gene is TRBV14, the J gene TRBJ2-1, with TRBD2 matching 12 bases. V was pared by 1 base and J by 10 bases, with 2 bases of the junction left unmatched. The germline CDR1 and CDR2 sequences are SGHDN and FVKESK. The CDR3 is 14 residues long. In DNA form, the CDR3 reads TGTGCCAGCAGCCAAGTTGGGACTAGCGGGGAGCAGTTCTTC. It yields the protein CASSQVGTSGEQFF.

The table lists this clone with a few counts. The genes are TRBV29-1 and TRBJ1-1; D perhaps matches TRBD1 (6 bases). Trimming left V 6 bases short and J 8 bases short, with 16 bases between. Germline V CDR1 and CDR2: SQVTM, ANQGSEA. The CDR3 contains 12 residues. CDR3 nucleotides: TGCAGCGTAGGAGAGATGCAGGGGGAAGCTTTCTTT. This encodes CSVGEMQGEAFF. Complete variable domain (other parts from reference TRBV29-1 and TRBJ1-1): SAVISQKPSRDICQRGTSLTIQCQVDSQVTMMFWYRQQPGQSLTLIATANQGSEATYESGFVIDKFPISRPNLTFSTLTVSNMSPEDSSIYLCSVGEMQGEAFFGQGTRLTVV.

The rearrangement joins TRBV30 to TRBJ2-1; possibly TRBD2 for D (5 bases). Germline CDR1 GTSNPN, CDR2 SVGIG (reference sequence). CDR3 size: 11 residues. Trimming removed 2 bases at V and 8 bases at J, with 7 bases between. CDR3 DNA: TGTGCCTGGAGTTTGAGGGATGAGCAGTTCTTC. Protein: CAWSLRDEQFF.